This TCR beta chain is drawn from a study of OX40 agonist ivuxolimab in advanced cancers. Study context: Six ivuxolimab dose levels, 0.01 to 10 mg/kg, were given intravenously every 2 weeks.

Comment on this clone: Its antigen is not identified.

V shed 4 bases, J shed 5 bases, and the junction held 9 bases outside the gene matches. The CDR3 totals 15 residues. CDR1 SGDLS and CDR2 YYNGEE come from the germline V gene. Measured with immunoSEQ multiplex PCR; TCRdb has only the in-frame clones, and not every one. The data hold under 150,000 clones, with 80% to 90% observed a single time. Study-wide results and limits: By week 6 at 0.1 to 3.0 mg/kg, blood CD4+ and CD8+ T cells had expanded clonally. The investigators did not determine what antigen specificity the expanded peripheral T cells had.

The study sampled blood at baseline, cycle 4 day 1, and cycle 7 day 1. This sequence joins TRBV9 and TRBJ2-7; 10 nucleotides agree with TRBD1. The TCR sequence derives from an adult with an advanced solid tumor such as melanoma, head and neck, liver or kidney cancer. This specimen consisted of CD4+ or CD8+ T cells sorted from blood, obtained in a trial of the OX40 agonist ivuxolimab. The CDR3 loop is CASSPRGQGRDEQYF. The CDR3 coding sequence is TGTGCCAGCAGCCCGAGGGGACAGGGGAGAGACGAGCAGTACTTC.